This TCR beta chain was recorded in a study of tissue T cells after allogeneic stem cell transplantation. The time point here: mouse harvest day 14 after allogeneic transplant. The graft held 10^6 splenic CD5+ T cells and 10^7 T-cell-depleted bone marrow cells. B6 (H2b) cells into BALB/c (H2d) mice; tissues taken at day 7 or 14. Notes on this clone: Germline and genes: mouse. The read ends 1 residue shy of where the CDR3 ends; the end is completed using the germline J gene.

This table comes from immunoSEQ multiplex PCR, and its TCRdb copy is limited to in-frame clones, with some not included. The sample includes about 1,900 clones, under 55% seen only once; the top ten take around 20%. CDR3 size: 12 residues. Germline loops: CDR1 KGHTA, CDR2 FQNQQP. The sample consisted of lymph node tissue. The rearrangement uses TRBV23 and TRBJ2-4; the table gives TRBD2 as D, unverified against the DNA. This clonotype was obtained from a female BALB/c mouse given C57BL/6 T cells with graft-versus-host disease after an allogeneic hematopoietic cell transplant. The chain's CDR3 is CSSSPSQNTLYF. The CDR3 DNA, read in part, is TGCTCCAGCAGTCCTAGTCAAAACACCTTGTAC. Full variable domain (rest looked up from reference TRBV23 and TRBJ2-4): DAAVTQKPRYLIKMKGQEAEMKCIPEKGHTAVFWYQQKQSKELKFLIYFQNQQPLDQIDMVKERFSAVCPSSSLCSLGIRTCEAEDSALYLCSSSPSQNTLYFGAGTRLSVL.